These T cell receptor beta chains were read from a single sample in a study of yellow fever vaccine responses in identical twins. TCRdb analysed the RT-PCR reads with MiXCR anew, one entry per CDR3 protein. This table has 1,700 or so distinct CDR3 sequences, 75% to 90% appearing once. The sequenced sample was T cells from blood (PBMCs), unsorted or a sorted subset (not recorded which), obtained before or after yellow fever vaccination (not recorded which). These receptors originate from a woman between 18 and 29 years old who received the yellow fever vaccine. CDR3s include the opening cysteine and the closing phenylalanine or tryptophan. A D gene is named only where the DNA matches it firmly. Some rows mark clone size as missing; the rest say once, few, many or name a class of expanded clone.

size: .; V: TRBV6-5; D: .; J: TRBJ1-2; CDR3: CASSSNVRPYGYTF; DNA: TGTGCCAGCAGTTCTAATGTCCGTCCCTATGGCTACACCTTC
size: once; V: TRBV2; D: .; J: TRBJ1-6; CDR3: CASRDRRFANSPLHF; DNA: TGTGCCAGCAGGGACCGGAGATTCGCTAATTCACCCCTCCACTTT
size: .; V: TRBV3-1; D: .; J: TRBJ2-7; CDR3: CASSQDYEQYF; DNA: TGTGCCAGCAGCCAAGATTACGAGCAGTACTTC
size: .; V: TRBV11-2; D: TRBD2; J: TRBJ2-7; CDR3: CASSLVSSGGAPQYF; DNA: TGTGCCAGCAGCTTAGTCTCTAGCGGGGGGGCTCCCCAGTACTTC
size: .; V: TRBV2; D: TRBD2; J: TRBJ2-7; CDR3: CASSELLAALRVQYF; DNA: TGTGCCAGCAGTGAATTACTAGCGGCGCTACGTGTGCAGTACTTC
size: .; V: TRBV9; D: .; J: TRBJ2-1; CDR3: CASSVRDFSYNEQFF; DNA: TGTGCCAGCAGCGTCAGGGACTTCTCCTACAATGAGCAGTTCTTC
size: .; V: TRBV30; D: .; J: TRBJ2-3; CDR3: CAWTRRRTDTQYF; DNA: TGTGCCTGGACCCGGCGCCGCACAGATACGCAGTATTTT
size: .; V: TRBV20-1; D: .; J: TRBJ2-2; CDR3: CSARHGSVITGELFF; DNA: TGCAGTGCTAGACACGGGAGCGTTATCACCGGGGAGCTGTTTTTT
size: once; V: TRBV6-1; D: .; J: TRBJ2-3; CDR3: CASRSGVSTDTQYF; DNA: TGTGCCAGCAGAAGTGGGGTTAGCACAGATACGCAGTATTTT
size: .; V: TRBV11-1; D: .; J: TRBJ2-1; CDR3: CASSLGLDSNEQFF; DNA: TGTGCCAGCAGCTTAGGACTAGACTCCAATGAGCAGTTCTTC
size: few; V: TRBV13; D: .; J: TRBJ2-1; CDR3: CASSWGPGPNEQFF; DNA: TGTGCCAGCAGCTGGGGCCCGGGGCCAAATGAGCAGTTCTTC
size: .; V: TRBV11-1; D: .; J: TRBJ2-1; CDR3: CASSFFGGSSLHRVNEQFF; DNA: TGTGCCAGCAGCTTTTTCGGGGGTTCTAGTCTCCATCGTGTCAATGAGCAGTTCTTC
size: .; V: TRBV3-1; D: TRBD2; J: TRBJ2-1; CDR3: CASSQLAGGHNEQFF; DNA: TGTGCCAGCAGCCAACTAGCGGGGGGCCACAATGAGCAGTTCTTC
size: .; V: TRBV6-2/TRBV6-3; D: .; J: TRBJ1-5; CDR3: CASSYSIGVGGQPQHF; DNA: TGTGCCAGCAGTTACTCGATTGGGGTGGGAGGGCAGCCCCAGCATTTT
size: once; V: TRBV4-1; D: .; J: TRBJ2-6; CDR3: CASSQNSGANVLTF; DNA: TGCGCCAGCAGCCAGAATTCTGGGGCCAACGTCCTGACTTTC
size: .; V: TRBV7-6; D: .; J: TRBJ1-2; CDR3: CASSLDRYSGYTF; DNA: TGTGCCAGCAGCTTAGATCGCTACAGCGGCTACACCTTC
size: .; V: TRBV7-9; D: TRBD1; J: TRBJ2-2; CDR3: CASSPTGGAGTGELFF; DNA: TGTGCCAGCAGTCCGACAGGGGGCGCGGGCACCGGGGAGCTGTTTTTT
size: .; V: TRBV11-2; D: .; J: TRBJ2-7; CDR3: CASSFTSYEQYF; DNA: TGTGCCAGCAGCTTTACCTCCTACGAGCAGTACTTC
size: few; V: TRBV20-1; D: TRBD2; J: TRBJ2-1; CDR3: CSGPIAGGPNEQFF; DNA: TGCAGTGGTCCTATAGCGGGGGGGCCTAATGAGCAGTTCTTC